This T cell receptor beta chain comes out of a study of early T cells in non-severe SARS-CoV-2 infection (dated by TCRdb to the early 2020s). Describing the broader study: Bulk RNA from unsorted whole blood was used for TCR sequencing, so alpha and beta chains could not be paired. Study-wide conclusions, independent of this receptor: VDJdb matching was skewed toward anti-spike CD8 responses and likely underestimated virus-specific expansions by missing private and CD4 specificities.

A case-control design nested within a healthcare worker cohort in London, UK, was used, with weekly nasopharyngeal swab PCR tests and blood sampling performed. Healthcare workers were recruited between 23 and 31 March 2020, during the week of the UK lockdown, and were followed weekly for up to roughly 15 weeks. The CDR3 runs 14 amino acids, cysteine and phenylalanine included. Only the CDR3 portion is preserved as DNA: 42 bases, with reading frame beginning at the first base. Trimming at the junction amounts to 0 bases on V and 2 bases on J, and the germline ends lie 7 bases apart. CDR1 and CDR2 are drawn from the germline V gene: ENHRY, SYGVKD. The library was generated by 5' RACE. Sequencing relied on a NextSeq 500. To correct for sequencing error and PCR bias, the TCR library protocol tagged individual cDNA molecules with unique molecular identifiers. Both TCR alpha and beta chains were sequenced, and tight co-correlation was observed between alpha and beta sequence abundances in each sample. On the authors' methods: Decombinator V4 was used to annotate TCR sequences for V gene, J gene and CDR3. TCRs were defined as expanded if a significant change between any two time points was detected under a Poisson model with p below 0.0001. Abundances of TCRs were expressed as counts per million after normalisation to the total number of TCRs sequenced in each sample. TRAV1-2 paired with TRAJ12, TRAJ20 or TRAJ33 defined MAIT TCRs, while TRAV10 paired with TRAJ18 defined iNKT TCRs. VDJdb, accessed 1 November 2021, was searched for CMV, EBV and SARS-CoV-2 annotated TCRs, excluding TCRs annotated for multiple antigens. TCRdb cleaned the public reads at Q25 with fastp, built clones with MiXCR and kept in-frame beta chains. When rows share a CDR3 protein, they turn into one entry using the most common DNA and genes. The V and J calls shown here were made by TCRdb, not taken from the authors' results. The sample table shows tens of thousands of distinct CDR3 sequences, and 11% are seen once. The leading ten clones occupy more than 8.5% of the sample.

This clonotype was detected many times. The antigen it recognizes is unknown. Nothing much larger sits one base from this clone, and base qualities are not available. Sequenced: whole blood. This receptor was identified in an adult who was a healthcare worker with PCR-confirmed SARS-CoV-2 infection or an uninfected control (not recorded which). This receptor chain uses TRBV10-3 and TRBJ2-5; no D gene call is confident. CDR3 region: CAISESARQETQYF. The nucleotide sequence is given as TGTGCCATCAGTGAGTCCGCTAGACAAGAGACCCAGTACTTC.